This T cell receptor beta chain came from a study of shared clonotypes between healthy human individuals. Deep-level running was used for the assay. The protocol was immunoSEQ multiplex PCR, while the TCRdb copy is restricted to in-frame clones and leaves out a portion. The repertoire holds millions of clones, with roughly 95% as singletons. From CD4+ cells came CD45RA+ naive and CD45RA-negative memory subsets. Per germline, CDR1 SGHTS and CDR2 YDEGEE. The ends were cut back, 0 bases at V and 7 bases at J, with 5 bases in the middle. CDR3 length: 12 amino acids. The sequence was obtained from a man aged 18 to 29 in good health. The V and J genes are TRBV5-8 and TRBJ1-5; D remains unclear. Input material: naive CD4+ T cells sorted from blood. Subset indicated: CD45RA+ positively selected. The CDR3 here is CASSLAAQPQHF. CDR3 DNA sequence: TGTGCCAGCAGCTTGGCGGCGCAGCCCCAGCATTTT.